This entry lists 5 T cell receptor beta chains sequenced from one sample in a study of T cell responses to AZD1222 COVID-19 vaccine. Profiling relied on immunoSEQ multiplex PCR, and the TCRdb table lists in-frame clones only, not all of them. The sample holds 120,000 to 150,000 clones, 75% to 95% seen once. The specimen was peripheral blood, collected on day 0 of AZD1222 vaccination. Receptor source: an adult in good health.

The CDR3, as DNA: TGTGCCAGCAGCGGGACTAGCTGGGAGACCCAGTACTTC. It is translated as CASSGTSWETQYF. V and J are TRBV2 and TRBJ2-5, with 9 bases aligning to TRBD2. V trimming: 6 bases; J trimming: 5 bases; junction bases outside the gene matches: 4. CDR3 length: 13 residues. Germline V gene data show CDR1 as SNHLY and CDR2 as FYNNEI.

This chain connects TRBV10-3 to TRBJ2-3; 9 bases are shared with TRBD2. The CDR3 extends over 15 amino acids. Trimming took 7 bases from V and 0 from J; bases not matched to a gene: 5. Germline V gene lookup returns CDR1 ENHRY and CDR2 SYGVKD. In nucleotides, the CDR3 is TGTGCCATCAATGGCGGGGGGGAGAGCACAGATACGCAGTATTTT. It translates to CAINGGGESTDTQYF.

The rearrangement joins TRBV5-1 to TRBJ2-1; 7 positions agree with TRBD1. V shed 2 bases and J 5 bases; nucleotides not matched to a gene: 4. The CDR3 is made up of 14 amino acids. Germline assignment: CDR1 SGHRS and CDR2 YFSETQ. As DNA, the CDR3 is TGCGCCAGCAGCTTACCCGGGACAGACAATGAGCAGTTCTTC. It codes for CASSLPGTDNEQFF.

The gene calls are TRBV11-2 and TRBJ2-3; unclear D gene. Germline V gene sequence: CDR1 SGHAT, CDR2 FQNNGV. V lost 5 bases to trimming and J lost 2 bases, with 8 bases between them. The CDR3 runs to 13 residues. CDR3: CASSEELTDTQYF. The CDR3 DNA follows: TGTGCCAGCAGCGAGGAACTCACAGATACGCAGTATTTT.

The chain combines TRBV5-1 with TRBJ1-2, with TRBD1 identical over 7 bases. CDR1 is SGHRS, CDR2 YFSETQ, per germline. The CDR3 has 14 amino acids. With V trimmed by 1 base and J by 3 bases, 3 bases remained unmatched. The CDR3 sequence: CASSLKGADYGYTF. CDR3 nucleotides: TGCGCCAGCAGCTTGAAGGGGGCGGACTATGGCTACACCTTC.